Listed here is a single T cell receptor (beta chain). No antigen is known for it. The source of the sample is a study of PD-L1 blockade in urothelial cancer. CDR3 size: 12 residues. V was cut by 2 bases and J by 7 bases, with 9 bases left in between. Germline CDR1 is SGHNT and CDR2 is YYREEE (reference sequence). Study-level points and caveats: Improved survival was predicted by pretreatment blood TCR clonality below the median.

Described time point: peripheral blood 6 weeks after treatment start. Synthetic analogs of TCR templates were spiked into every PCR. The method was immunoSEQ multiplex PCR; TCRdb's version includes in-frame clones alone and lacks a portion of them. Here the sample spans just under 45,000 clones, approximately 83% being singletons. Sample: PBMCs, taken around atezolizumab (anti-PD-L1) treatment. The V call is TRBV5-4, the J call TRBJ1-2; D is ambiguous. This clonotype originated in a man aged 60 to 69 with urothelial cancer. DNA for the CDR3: TGTGCCAGCAGCTTCCTTGGAGGTGGCTACACCTTC. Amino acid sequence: CASSFLGGGYTF.